This T cell receptor (beta chain) was identified in a study of blood T cells in healthy people across ages. General study findings and limits: Relative to aged donors, long-lived donors carried more naive CD4+ cells and displayed higher diversity.

Primers used in a second PCR of roughly 6 to 11 cycles were a sample-barcoded 5' primer and a J-beta primer mix. TCRdb re-called the 5' RACE reads with MiXCR, one entry per CDR3 protein. The sample shows 2 million or so distinct CDR3 sequences, roughly 50% of them seen only once. CDR3 size: 16 residues. From germline, CDR1 is KGHDR and CDR2 SFDVKD. Trimming took off 5 bases at V and 1 base at J, with 15 bases between the two ends. Regarding this clonotype: The antigen remains undetermined.

Sequenced: blood. The chain couples TRBV24-1 to TRBJ2-3; D may match TRBD1 or TRBD2 (6 bases each). The TCR sequence derives from a woman aged 40-49 years in good health. CDR3 sequence reads: CATSGGAGLGTDTQYF. Here the CDR3 DNA reads TGTGCCACCAGTGGGGGGGCAGGGCTCGGCACAGATACGCAGTATTTT.